This entry features one TCR beta chain sequence. The antigen remains unidentified. Other DNA sequences in this specimen translate into the identical CDR3. Once RNA had been extracted, it was reverse transcribed into cDNA to act as the sequencing template. Some clones are missing from TCRdb's copy, which holds only in-frame ones; the method was immunoSEQ multiplex PCR. The profile shows 120,000 or so clones, roughly 61% of them singletons. The sample originates from a study of CD8+ T cells in alopecia areata. Study-wide background: Each of the treated patients was given oral tofacitinib, 5 to 10 mg twice daily, for moderate-to-severe alopecia areata. Whole-study findings and limits: The study found higher clonality in lesional than normal scalp, especially in alopecia totalis/universalis.

Lesional scalp tissue (obtained by punch biopsy) and peripheral blood were collected from alopecia areata patients. This TCR was recovered from a human donor with alopecia areata. Sequencing used CD4+ T cells sorted from blood, obtained at week 0.

The CDR3: CASSLGGNQETQYF. CDR3 bases: TGTGCCAGCAGCTTGGGGGGGAACCAAGAGACCCAGTACTTC. The gene calls are TRBV5-4 and TRBJ2-5; D could derive from TRBD1 or TRBD2 (5 bases each). V lost 0 bases to trimming and J lost 0 bases, with 6 bases between them. Germline loops: CDR1 SGHNT, CDR2 YYREEE (reference sequence). This CDR3 region has 14 residues.